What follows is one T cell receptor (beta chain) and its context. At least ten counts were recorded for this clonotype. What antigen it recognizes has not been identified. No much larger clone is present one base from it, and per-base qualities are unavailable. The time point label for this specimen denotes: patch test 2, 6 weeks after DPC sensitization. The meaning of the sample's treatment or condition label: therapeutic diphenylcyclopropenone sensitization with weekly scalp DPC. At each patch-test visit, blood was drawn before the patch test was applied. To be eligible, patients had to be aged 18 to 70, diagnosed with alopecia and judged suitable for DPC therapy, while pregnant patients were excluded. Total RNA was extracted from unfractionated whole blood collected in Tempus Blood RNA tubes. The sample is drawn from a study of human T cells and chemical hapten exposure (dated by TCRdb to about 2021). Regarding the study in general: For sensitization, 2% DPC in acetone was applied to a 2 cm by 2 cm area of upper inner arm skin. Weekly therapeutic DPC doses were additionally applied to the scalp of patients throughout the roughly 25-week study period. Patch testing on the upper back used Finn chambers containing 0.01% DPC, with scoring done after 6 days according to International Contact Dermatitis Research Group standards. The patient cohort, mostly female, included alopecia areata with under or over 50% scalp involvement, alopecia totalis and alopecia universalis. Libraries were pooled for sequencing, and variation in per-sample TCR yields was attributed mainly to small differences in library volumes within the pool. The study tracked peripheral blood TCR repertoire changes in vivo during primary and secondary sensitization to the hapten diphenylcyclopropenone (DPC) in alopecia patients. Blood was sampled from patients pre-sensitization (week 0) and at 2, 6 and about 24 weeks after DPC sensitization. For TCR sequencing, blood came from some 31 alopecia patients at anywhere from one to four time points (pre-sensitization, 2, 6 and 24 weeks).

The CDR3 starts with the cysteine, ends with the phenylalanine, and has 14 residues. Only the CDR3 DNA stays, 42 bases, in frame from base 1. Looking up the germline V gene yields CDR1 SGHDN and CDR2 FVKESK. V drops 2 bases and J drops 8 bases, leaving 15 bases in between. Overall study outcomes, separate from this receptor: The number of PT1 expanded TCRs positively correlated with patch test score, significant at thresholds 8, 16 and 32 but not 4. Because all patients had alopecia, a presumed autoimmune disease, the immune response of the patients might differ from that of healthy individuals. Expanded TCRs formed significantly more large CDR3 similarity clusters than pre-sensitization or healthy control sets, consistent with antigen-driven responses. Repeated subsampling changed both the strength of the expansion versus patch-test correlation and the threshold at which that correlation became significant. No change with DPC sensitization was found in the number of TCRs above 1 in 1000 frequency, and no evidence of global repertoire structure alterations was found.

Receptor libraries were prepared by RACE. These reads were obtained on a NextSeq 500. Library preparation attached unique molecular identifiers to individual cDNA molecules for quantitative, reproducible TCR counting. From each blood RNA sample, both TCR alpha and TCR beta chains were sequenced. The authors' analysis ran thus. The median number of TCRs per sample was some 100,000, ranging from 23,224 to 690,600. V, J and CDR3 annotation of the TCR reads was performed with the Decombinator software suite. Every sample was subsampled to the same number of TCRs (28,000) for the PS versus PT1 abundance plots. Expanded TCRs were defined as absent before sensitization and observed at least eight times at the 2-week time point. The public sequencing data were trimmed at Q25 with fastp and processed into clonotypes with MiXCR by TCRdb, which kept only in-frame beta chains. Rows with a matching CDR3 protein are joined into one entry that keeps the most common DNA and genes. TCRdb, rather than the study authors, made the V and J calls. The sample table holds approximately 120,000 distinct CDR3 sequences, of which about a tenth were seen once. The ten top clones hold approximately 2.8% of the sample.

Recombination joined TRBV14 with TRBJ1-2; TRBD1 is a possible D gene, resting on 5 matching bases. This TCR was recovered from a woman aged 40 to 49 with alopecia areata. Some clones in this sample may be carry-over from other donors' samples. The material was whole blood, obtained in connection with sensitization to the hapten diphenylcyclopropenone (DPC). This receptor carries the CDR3 CASSQPGLTGGYTF. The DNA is TGTGCCAGCAGCCAACCGGGGCTGACGGGAGGCTACACCTTC. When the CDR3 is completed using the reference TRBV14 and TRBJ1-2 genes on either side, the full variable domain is EAGVTQFPSHSVIEKGQTVTLRCDPISGHDNLYWYRRVMGKEIKFLLHFVKESKQDESGMPNNRFLAERTGGTYSTLKVQPAELEDSGVYFCASSQPGLTGGYTFGSGTRLTVV.